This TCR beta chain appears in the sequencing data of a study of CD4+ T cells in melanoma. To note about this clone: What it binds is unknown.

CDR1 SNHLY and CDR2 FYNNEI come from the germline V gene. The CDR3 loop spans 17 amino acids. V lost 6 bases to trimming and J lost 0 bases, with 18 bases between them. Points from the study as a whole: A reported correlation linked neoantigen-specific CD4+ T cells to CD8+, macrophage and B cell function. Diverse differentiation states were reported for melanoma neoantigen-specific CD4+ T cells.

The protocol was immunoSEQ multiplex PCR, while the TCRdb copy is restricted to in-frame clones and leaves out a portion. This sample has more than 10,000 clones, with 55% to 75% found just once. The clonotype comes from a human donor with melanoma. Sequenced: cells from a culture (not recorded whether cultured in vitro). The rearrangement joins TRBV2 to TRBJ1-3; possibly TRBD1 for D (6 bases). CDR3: CASSRLRRGYSGNTIYF. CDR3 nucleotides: TGTGCCAGCAGCCGCTTAAGAAGGGGGTACTCTGGAAACACCATATATTTT. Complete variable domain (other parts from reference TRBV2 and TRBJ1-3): EPEVTQTPSHQVTQMGQEVILRCVPISNHLYFYWYRQILGQKVEFLVSFYNNEISEKSEIFDDQFSVERPDGSNFTLKIRSTKLEDSAMYFCASSRLRRGYSGNTIYFGEGSWLTVV.